A selection of T cell receptor beta chains follows, all from one sample in a study of identical twins. Each CDR3 protein is one row after TCRdb ran MiXCR on the 5' RACE reads. The repertoire consists of some 240,000 distinct CDR3 sequences, with roughly a tenth occurring once and the leading ten covering approximately 11%. The sequenced sample was memory T cells sorted from blood. The receptors come from a man aged 45-65 years in good health. Each CDR3 is given with its conserved first and last residue. The D gene is left open where the match is weak. The size field is filled for only some rows; it gives once, few, many or a size class.

D gene: TRBD1
V gene: TRBV20-1
clone size: few
J gene: TRBJ2-5
CDR3 protein: CSASRTGAETQYF
CDR3 DNA: TGCAGTGCCTCAAGGACAGGTGCCGAGACCCAGTACTTC

D gene: TRBD1
V gene: TRBV6-5
clone size: many
J gene: TRBJ1-2
CDR3 protein: CASSSPGQGYGYTF
CDR3 DNA: TGTGCCAGCAGTTCGCCGGGACAGGGCTATGGCTACACCTTC

D gene: TRBD1
V gene: TRBV20-1
clone size: -
J gene: TRBJ1-2
CDR3 protein: CSAPSPGGRDYGYTF
CDR3 DNA: TGCAGTGCTCCAAGCCCAGGGGGTAGGGACTATGGCTACACCTTC

D gene: -
V gene: TRBV20-1
clone size: many
J gene: TRBJ2-1
CDR3 protein: CSARDWGLGASSYNEQFF
CDR3 DNA: TGCAGTGCTAGAGATTGGGGACTGGGGGCCAGCTCCTACAATGAGCAGTTCTTC

D gene: TRBD1
V gene: TRBV5-1
clone size: many
J gene: TRBJ1-4
CDR3 protein: CASSLAGQREKLFF
CDR3 DNA: TGCGCCAGCAGCTTGGCGGGACAGCGTGAAAAACTGTTTTTT

D gene: -
V gene: TRBV18
clone size: -
J gene: TRBJ2-2
CDR3 protein: CASSPGLTNTGELFF
CDR3 DNA: TGTGCCAGCTCACCGGGACTTACGAACACCGGGGAGCTGTTTTTT

D gene: TRBD2
V gene: TRBV6-1
clone size: -
J gene: TRBJ2-1
CDR3 protein: CASRSGGMSDEQFF
CDR3 DNA: TGTGCCAGCAGGAGCGGGGGCATGTCTGATGAGCAGTTCTTC

D gene: TRBD2
V gene: TRBV18
clone size: few
J gene: TRBJ2-7
CDR3 protein: CASSSTSSGSSYEQYF
CDR3 DNA: TGTGCCAGCTCGTCCACCTCTAGCGGGAGCTCCTACGAGCAGTACTTC

D gene: TRBD2
V gene: TRBV11-2
clone size: -
J gene: TRBJ2-1
CDR3 protein: CASSLGEGNYNEQFF
CDR3 DNA: TGTGCCAGCAGCTTGGGGGAGGGCAACTACAATGAGCAGTTCTTC

D gene: TRBD2
V gene: TRBV20-1
clone size: many
J gene: TRBJ2-7
CDR3 protein: CSAPPGLAGGYEQYF
CDR3 DNA: TGCAGTGCTCCCCCGGGACTAGCGGGAGGGTACGAGCAGTACTTC

D gene: -
V gene: TRBV7-2
clone size: many
J gene: TRBJ2-1
CDR3 protein: CASSLVSGQQFF
CDR3 DNA: TGTGCCAGCAGCTTAGTCTCGGGTCAGCAGTTCTTC

D gene: -
V gene: TRBV28
clone size: few
J gene: TRBJ2-7
CDR3 protein: CASSFWGGLYEQYF
CDR3 DNA: TGTGCCAGCAGTTTTTGGGGTGGGCTTTACGAGCAGTACTTC

D gene: -
V gene: TRBV6-6
clone size: -
J gene: TRBJ2-7
CDR3 protein: CASSHDLSYEQYF
CDR3 DNA: TGTGCCAGCAGTCACGACCTCTCCTACGAGCAGTACTTC

D gene: TRBD1
V gene: TRBV3-1
clone size: many
J gene: TRBJ1-1
CDR3 protein: CASSQGDRLEAFF
CDR3 DNA: TGTGCCAGCAGCCAGGGGGACAGACTTGAAGCTTTCTTT

D gene: -
V gene: TRBV15
clone size: many
J gene: TRBJ2-1
CDR3 protein: CATSRDLLDNEQFF
CDR3 DNA: TGTGCCACCAGCAGAGATCTACTGGACAATGAGCAGTTCTTC

D gene: TRBD2
V gene: TRBV11-1
clone size: many
J gene: TRBJ2-1
CDR3 protein: CASSLGGGTSRTYNEQFF
CDR3 DNA: TGTGCCAGCAGCTTAGGGGGGGGGACTTCCCGCACCTACAATGAGCAGTTCTTC

D gene: -
V gene: TRBV20-1
clone size: many
J gene: TRBJ2-1
CDR3 protein: CSARDLALSYNEQFF
CDR3 DNA: TGCAGTGCTAGAGACCTTGCCCTCTCCTACAATGAGCAGTTCTTC

D gene: -
V gene: TRBV6-5
clone size: many
J gene: TRBJ2-6
CDR3 protein: CASSHLTGSSGANVLTF
CDR3 DNA: TGTGCCAGCAGTCACCTGACGGGAAGCTCTGGGGCCAACGTCCTGACTTTC

D gene: TRBD2
V gene: TRBV20-1
clone size: -
J gene: TRBJ2-1
CDR3 protein: CSASTKTSAYNEQFF
CDR3 DNA: TGCAGTGCCTCCACTAAGACTAGCGCCTACAATGAGCAGTTCTTC

D gene: -
V gene: TRBV4-1
clone size: -
J gene: TRBJ2-7
CDR3 protein: CASSPPGSEQYF
CDR3 DNA: TGCGCCAGCAGCCCACCCGGATCCGAGCAGTACTTC

D gene: TRBD1
V gene: TRBV20-1
clone size: many
J gene: TRBJ2-7
CDR3 protein: CSAYTGVGSYEQYF
CDR3 DNA: TGCAGTGCTTACACAGGGGTGGGCTCCTACGAGCAGTACTTC

D gene: -
V gene: TRBV5-5
clone size: few
J gene: TRBJ2-7
CDR3 protein: CASSLRPGYSYEQYF
CDR3 DNA: TGTGCCAGCAGCTTGAGGCCAGGGTATAGCTACGAGCAGTACTTC